Listed below are T cell receptor beta chains from one sample, sequenced in a study of T cells in Graves' hyperthyroidism and ophthalmopathy. From the multiplex PCR reads, TCRdb called clonotypes with MiXCR, one entry per CDR3 protein. The sample holds over 400,000 distinct CDR3 sequences, around 15% seen once. Sequencing was performed on blood. The receptors stem from a man aged 18 to 29 with Graves' ophthalmopathy. The CDR3 runs from the conserved cysteine through the conserved F or W. Fields, in order: clone size, J gene, V gene, D gene, CDR3 protein, CDR3 DNA. The D gene is left open where the match is weak. Size tells how often a clone was seen (once, few, many) or the class of an expanded clone, and some rows leave it out.

clone size: -; J gene: TRBJ2-3; V gene: TRBV10-3; D gene: TRBD2; CDR3 protein: CAIRAAGGGGKTDTQYF; CDR3 DNA: TGTGCCATCAGGGCAGCGGGAGGGGGGGGAAAAACAGATACGCAGTATTTT
clone size: -; J gene: TRBJ2-3; V gene: TRBV7-2; D gene: -; CDR3 protein: CASSRPGAVADTQYF; CDR3 DNA: TGTGCCAGCAGTCGACCAGGGGCAGTGGCAGATACGCAGTATTTT
clone size: once; J gene: TRBJ2-5; V gene: TRBV7-8; D gene: TRBD2; CDR3 protein: CASSLAYGTSGRKETQYF; CDR3 DNA: TGTGCCAGCAGCTTAGCGTACGGGACTAGCGGGCGTAAAGAGACCCAGTACTTC
clone size: many; J gene: TRBJ2-7; V gene: TRBV7-9; D gene: -; CDR3 protein: CASSLVWGRDEQYF; CDR3 DNA: TGTGCCAGCAGCTTAGTGTGGGGCCGCGACGAGCAGTACTTC
clone size: -; J gene: TRBJ2-1; V gene: TRBV6-1; D gene: -; CDR3 protein: CASTLSPGNNEQFF; CDR3 DNA: TGTGCCAGCACTTTGTCCCCAGGGAACAATGAGCAGTTCTTC
clone size: many; J gene: TRBJ1-2; V gene: TRBV11-3; D gene: -; CDR3 protein: CASSRPGGDGYTF; CDR3 DNA: TGTGCCAGCAGCCGCCCGGGAGGGGATGGCTACACCTTC
clone size: many; J gene: TRBJ1-2; V gene: TRBV3-1; D gene: TRBD1; CDR3 protein: CASSRQGTGYGYTF; CDR3 DNA: TGTGCCAGCAGTCGCCAGGGGACAGGCTATGGCTACACCTTC
clone size: many; J gene: TRBJ1-4; V gene: TRBV2; D gene: TRBD1; CDR3 protein: CASSEIGRGLNEKLFF; CDR3 DNA: TGTGCCAGCAGTGAAATTGGAAGGGGGCTTAATGAAAAACTGTTTTTT
clone size: few; J gene: TRBJ2-1; V gene: TRBV5-1; D gene: -; CDR3 protein: CASGQQGNSYNEQFF; CDR3 DNA: TGCGCCAGCGGCCAACAGGGAAATTCCTACAATGAGCAGTTCTTC
clone size: many; J gene: TRBJ2-7; V gene: TRBV7-9; D gene: -; CDR3 protein: CASSLAEQTYEQYF; CDR3 DNA: TGTGCCAGCAGCTTAGCAGAACAAACGTACGAGCAGTACTTC
clone size: many; J gene: TRBJ2-2; V gene: TRBV5-1; D gene: -; CDR3 protein: CASSLDTGGANTGELFF; CDR3 DNA: TGCGCCAGCAGCCTGGATACCGGCGGAGCGAACACCGGGGAGCTGTTTTTT
clone size: many; J gene: TRBJ2-5; V gene: TRBV20-1; D gene: -; CDR3 protein: CSARVQGRETQYF; CDR3 DNA: TGCAGTGCTAGAGTTCAGGGGCGAGAGACCCAGTACTTC
clone size: many; J gene: TRBJ1-2; V gene: TRBV6-1; D gene: -; CDR3 protein: CASSRQQGSPNGYTF; CDR3 DNA: TGTGCCAGCAGTCGCCAACAAGGGAGCCCAAATGGCTACACCTTC
clone size: few; J gene: TRBJ2-7; V gene: TRBV11-2; D gene: TRBD2; CDR3 protein: CASSLTGTTPPREQYF; CDR3 DNA: TGTGCCAGCAGCCTAACCGGGACTACCCCGCCTCGGGAGCAGTACTTC
clone size: -; J gene: TRBJ1-1; V gene: TRBV20-1; D gene: TRBD1; CDR3 protein: CSASITGEEAFF; CDR3 DNA: TGCAGTGCTAGCATTACAGGGGAGGAAGCTTTCTTT
clone size: few; J gene: TRBJ2-1; V gene: TRBV20-1; D gene: -; CDR3 protein: CSATPLGLGEQFF; CDR3 DNA: TGCAGTGCTACCCCATTGGGGCTCGGTGAGCAGTTCTTC
clone size: -; J gene: TRBJ2-5; V gene: TRBV19; D gene: -; CDR3 protein: CASSIASMSETQYF; CDR3 DNA: TGTGCCAGTAGTATAGCCTCTATGTCGGAGACCCAGTACTTC
clone size: many; J gene: TRBJ2-7; V gene: TRBV6-5; D gene: TRBD1; CDR3 protein: CASSYSFRQGHYEQYF; CDR3 DNA: TGTGCCAGCAGTTACTCCTTTAGACAGGGGCACTACGAGCAGTACTTC
clone size: -; J gene: TRBJ2-7; V gene: TRBV5-1; D gene: -; CDR3 protein: CASSLESNSLEQYF; CDR3 DNA: TGCGCCAGCAGCTTGGAGTCAAACTCCCTCGAGCAGTACTTC
clone size: few; J gene: TRBJ1-1; V gene: TRBV6-1; D gene: -; CDR3 protein: CASSYQGLRDTEAFF; CDR3 DNA: TGTGCCAGCAGTTATCAGGGGTTGAGGGACACTGAAGCTTTCTTT
clone size: many; J gene: TRBJ2-3; V gene: TRBV29-1; D gene: TRBD2; CDR3 protein: CSVEDDSTSGNTDTQYF; CDR3 DNA: TGCAGCGTTGAAGATGACTCGACTAGCGGCAACACAGATACGCAGTATTTT
clone size: -; J gene: TRBJ2-7; V gene: TRBV3-1; D gene: TRBD1; CDR3 protein: CASSQDTTGTGGSYEQYF; CDR3 DNA: TGTGCCAGCAGCCAAGATACGACCGGGACAGGGGGGTCCTACGAGCAGTACTTC
clone size: -; J gene: TRBJ2-2; V gene: TRBV19; D gene: -; CDR3 protein: CASSIGAGFLPRGELFF; CDR3 DNA: TGTGCCAGTAGTATAGGCGCCGGATTTCTACCTAGGGGGGAGCTGTTTTTT
clone size: few; J gene: TRBJ1-1; V gene: TRBV5-1; D gene: -; CDR3 protein: CASKRTNTEAFF; CDR3 DNA: TGCGCCAGCAAACGGACGAACACTGAAGCTTTCTTT
clone size: -; J gene: TRBJ2-7; V gene: TRBV10-3; D gene: -; CDR3 protein: CAISESSSNEQYF; CDR3 DNA: TGTGCCATCAGTGAGTCTAGCAGTAACGAGCAGTACTTC
clone size: many; J gene: TRBJ2-1; V gene: TRBV11-2; D gene: -; CDR3 protein: CASSRPPRVEQFF; CDR3 DNA: TGTGCCAGCAGCAGACCTCCGCGGGTTGAGCAGTTCTTC
clone size: many; J gene: TRBJ2-1; V gene: TRBV25-1; D gene: TRBD2; CDR3 protein: CASSDPGLAGVAYNEQFF; CDR3 DNA: TGTGCCAGCAGTGACCCTGGACTAGCGGGAGTCGCCTACAATGAGCAGTTCTTC